A selection of T cell receptor beta chains follows, all from one sample in a study of blood T cell repertoires in COVID-19. Measured with immunoSEQ multiplex PCR; TCRdb has only the in-frame clones, and not every one. The sample has approximately 180,000 clones; over 75% are singletons. Input material: peripheral blood. The receptors derive from a human donor with active or convalescent COVID-19. The donor label of this sample is uncertain. The CDR3 runs from the conserved cysteine through the conserved F or W. A D gene is named only where the DNA matches it firmly. Some rows mark clone size as missing; the rest say once, few, many or name a class of expanded clone.

-	TRBJ2-7	-	TRBV5-1	CASSLDMARTYEQYF	TGCGCCAGCAGCTTGGATATGGCTAGAACCTACGAGCAGTACTTC
once	TRBJ2-5	TRBD2	TRBV7-3	CASSLTRRVTSGGHQETQYF	TGTGCCAGCAGCTTAACGCGTCGGGTCACTAGCGGGGGTCACCAAGAGACCCAGTACTTC
-	TRBJ1-1	-	TRBV28	CASILRDTNAEAFF	TGTGCCAGCATCCTCCGGGACACCAACGCTGAAGCTTTCTTT
-	TRBJ1-1	-	TRBV7-9	CASSTRTAYTEAFF	TGTGCCAGCAGCACCAGGACAGCTTACACTGAAGCTTTCTTT
-	TRBJ1-1	-	TRBV12-3/TRBV12-4	CASSLRTVAEAFF	TGTGCCAGCAGTTTAAGGACAGTTGCCGAAGCTTTCTTT
-	TRBJ2-5	TRBD2	TRBV5-1	CASSRSGLAGVWETQYF	TGCGCCAGCAGCCGCTCGGGACTAGCGGGAGTGTGGGAGACCCAGTACTTC
-	TRBJ1-2	-	TRBV5-1	CASSPGENGYGYTF	TGCGCCAGCAGCCCAGGGGAGAACGGCTATGGCTACACCTTC
-	TRBJ2-1	TRBD1	TRBV28	CASSLGQGLYNEQFF	TGTGCCAGCAGTTTAGGACAGGGACTCTACAATGAGCAGTTCTTC
-	TRBJ1-2	-	TRBV11-3	CASSLGQANYGYTF	TGTGCCAGCAGCTTAGGACAGGCGAACTATGGCTACACCTTC
-	TRBJ2-5	TRBD1	TRBV19	CASRPDRGRGETQYF	TGTGCCAGTAGACCGGACAGGGGGCGGGGTGAGACCCAGTACTTC
-	TRBJ2-1	-	TRBV10-1	CASSESGGAGYNEQFF	TGCGCCAGCAGTGAATCTGGCGGGGCCGGTTACAATGAGCAGTTCTTC
-	TRBJ2-3	TRBD2	TRBV14	CASSQERGGARDTQYF	TGTGCCAGCAGCCAAGAGCGCGGGGGGGCCAGGGATACGCAGTATTTT
-	TRBJ2-3	TRBD2	TRBV3-1/TRBV3-2	CASSQENSAGGTDTQYF	TGTGCCAGCAGCCAAGAAAATTCCGCGGGGGGCACAGATACGCAGTATTTT
-	TRBJ2-5	TRBD2	TRBV3-1/TRBV3-2	CASSQGASGGPGRTQYF	TGTGCCAGCAGCCAAGGGGCTAGCGGGGGGCCTGGTCGGACCCAGTACTTC
-	TRBJ2-2	-	TRBV2	CASSQTSATGELFF	TGTGCCAGCAGTCAGACTAGTGCCACCGGGGAGCTGTTTTTT
-	TRBJ1-1	TRBD1	TRBV19	CASSSRQGQVEAFF	TGTGCCAGTAGTTCTAGGCAGGGACAGGTCGAAGCTTTCTTT
-	TRBJ1-2	-	TRBV28	CAAAGSWLDGYTF	TGCGCCGCCGCAGGGTCGTGGTTAGATGGCTACACCTTC
-	TRBJ2-7	-	TRBV7-2	CASTPGYGVSSYEQYF	TGTGCCAGCACCCCCGGGTACGGGGTCAGCTCCTACGAGCAGTACTTC
-	TRBJ1-1	-	TRBV19	CASRLGAEAFF	TGTGCCAGTAGGTTAGGGGCTGAAGCTTTCTTT
-	TRBJ2-5	TRBD2	TRBV13	CASSLGPLIAGGQETQYF	TGTGCCAGCAGCTTAGGCCCCCTTATAGCGGGCGGCCAAGAGACCCAGTACTTC
-	TRBJ2-7	TRBD2	TRBV5-4	CASSSGTSGSYEQYF	TGTGCCAGCAGTTCCGGGACTAGCGGCTCCTACGAGCAGTACTTC
-	TRBJ1-3	-	TRBV5-6	CASSLRTIGNTIYF	TGTGCCAGCAGCCTCCGGACAATTGGAAACACCATATATTTT
-	TRBJ2-1	-	TRBV25-1	CASTRSGTTYNEQFF	TGTGCCAGCACTCGATCGGGAACGACCTACAATGAGCAGTTCTTC
-	TRBJ2-1	-	TRBV19	CASSFRDYNEQFF	TGTGCCAGTTCCTTCCGGGACTACAATGAGCAGTTCTTC
-	TRBJ1-2	TRBD1	TRBV9	CASTLSGQGFFYGYTF	TGTGCCAGCACCCTCTCGGGACAGGGGTTTTTCTATGGCTACACCTTC
-	TRBJ2-5	-	TRBV10-3	CAIKIVGRGTETQYF	TGTGCCATCAAAATCGTTGGACGGGGTACGGAGACCCAGTACTTC